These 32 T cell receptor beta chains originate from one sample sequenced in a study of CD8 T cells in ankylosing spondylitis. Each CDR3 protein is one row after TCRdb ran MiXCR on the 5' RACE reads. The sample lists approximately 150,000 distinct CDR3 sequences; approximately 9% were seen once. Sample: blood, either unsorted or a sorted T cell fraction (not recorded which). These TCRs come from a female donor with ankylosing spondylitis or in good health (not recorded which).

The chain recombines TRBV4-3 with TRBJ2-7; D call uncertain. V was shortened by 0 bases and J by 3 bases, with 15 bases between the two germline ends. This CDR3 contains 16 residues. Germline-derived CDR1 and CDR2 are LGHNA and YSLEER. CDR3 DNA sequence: TGCGCCAGCAGCCAAGATCGTGGGCAGATGTTCTACGAGCAGTACTTC. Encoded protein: CASSQDRGQMFYEQYF.

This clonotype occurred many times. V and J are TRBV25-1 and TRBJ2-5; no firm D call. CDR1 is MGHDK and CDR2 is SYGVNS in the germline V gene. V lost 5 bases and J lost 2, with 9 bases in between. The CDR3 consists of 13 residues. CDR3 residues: CASSSREQETQYF. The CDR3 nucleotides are TGTGCCAGCAGTTCAAGGGAACAAGAGACCCAGTACTTC.

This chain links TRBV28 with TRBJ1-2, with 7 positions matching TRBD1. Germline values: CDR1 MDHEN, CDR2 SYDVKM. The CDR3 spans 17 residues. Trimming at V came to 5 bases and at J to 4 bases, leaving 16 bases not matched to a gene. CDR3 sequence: CASSQRQGGTLSYGYTF. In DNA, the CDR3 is TGTGCCAGCAGTCAACGACAGGGTGGGACTTTGAGCTATGGCTACACCTTC.

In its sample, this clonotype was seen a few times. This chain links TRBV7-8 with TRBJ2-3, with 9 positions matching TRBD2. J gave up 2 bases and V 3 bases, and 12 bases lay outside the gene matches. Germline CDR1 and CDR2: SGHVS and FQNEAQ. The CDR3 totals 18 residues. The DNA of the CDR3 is TGTGCCAGCAGCTTTAGTAGGGCTAGCGGGACTCCCACAGATACGCAGTATTTT. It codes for CASSFSRASGTPTDTQYF.

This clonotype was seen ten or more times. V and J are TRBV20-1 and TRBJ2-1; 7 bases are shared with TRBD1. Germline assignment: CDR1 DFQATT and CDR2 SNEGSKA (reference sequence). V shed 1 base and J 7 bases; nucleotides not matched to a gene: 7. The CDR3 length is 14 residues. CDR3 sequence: CSARGVTGPNEQFF. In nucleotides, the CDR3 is TGCAGTGCTAGAGGGGTGACAGGGCCGAATGAGCAGTTCTTC.

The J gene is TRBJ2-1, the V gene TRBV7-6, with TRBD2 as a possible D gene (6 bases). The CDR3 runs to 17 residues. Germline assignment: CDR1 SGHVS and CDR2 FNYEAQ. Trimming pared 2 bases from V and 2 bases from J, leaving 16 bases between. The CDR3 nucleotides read TGTGCCAGCAGCTTAAAGTGGGGGACTCAACCCTACAATGAGCAGTTCTTC. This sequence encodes CASSLKWGTQPYNEQFF.

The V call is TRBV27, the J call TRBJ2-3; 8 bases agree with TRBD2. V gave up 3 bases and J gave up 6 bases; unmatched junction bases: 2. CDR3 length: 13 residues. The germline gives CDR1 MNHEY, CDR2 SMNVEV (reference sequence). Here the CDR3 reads CASSFTGGDTQYF. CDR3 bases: TGTGCCAGCAGTTTTACGGGGGGGGATACGCAGTATTTT.

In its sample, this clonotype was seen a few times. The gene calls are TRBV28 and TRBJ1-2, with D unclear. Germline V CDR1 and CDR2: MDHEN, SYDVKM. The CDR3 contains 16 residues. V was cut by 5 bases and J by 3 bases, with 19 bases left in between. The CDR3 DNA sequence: TGTGCCAGCAGTCCTATTCTGGCTGTCAGGCACTATGGCTACACCTTC. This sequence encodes CASSPILAVRHYGYTF.

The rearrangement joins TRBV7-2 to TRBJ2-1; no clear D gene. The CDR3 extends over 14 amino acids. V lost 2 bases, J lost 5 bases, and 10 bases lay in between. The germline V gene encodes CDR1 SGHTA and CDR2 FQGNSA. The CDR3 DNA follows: TGTGCCAGCAGCTTACTGCTGCCAGACAATGAGCAGTTCTTC. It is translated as CASSLLLPDNEQFF.

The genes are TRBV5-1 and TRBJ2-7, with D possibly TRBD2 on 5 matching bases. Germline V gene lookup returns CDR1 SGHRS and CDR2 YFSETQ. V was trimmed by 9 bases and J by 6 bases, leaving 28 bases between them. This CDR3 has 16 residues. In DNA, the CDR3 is TGCGCCACCCACCCCCCGGAACCTCAACGGGAATCCGAGCAGTACTTC. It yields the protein CATHPPEPQRESEQYF.

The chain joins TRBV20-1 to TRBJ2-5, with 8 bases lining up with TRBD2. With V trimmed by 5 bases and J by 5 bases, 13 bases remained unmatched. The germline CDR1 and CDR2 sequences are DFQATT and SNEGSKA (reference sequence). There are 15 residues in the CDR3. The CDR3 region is CSAGGGGHGGETQYF. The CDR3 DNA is TGCAGTGCTGGGGGCGGGGGGCACGGTGGGGAGACCCAGTACTTC.

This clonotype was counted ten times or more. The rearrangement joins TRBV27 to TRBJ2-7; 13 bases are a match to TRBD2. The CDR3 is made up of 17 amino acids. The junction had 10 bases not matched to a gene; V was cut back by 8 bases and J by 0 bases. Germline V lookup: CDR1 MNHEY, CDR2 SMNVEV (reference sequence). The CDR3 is CASGIWTSGRHSYEQYF. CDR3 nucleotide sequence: TGTGCCAGCGGGATCTGGACTAGCGGGAGACACTCCTACGAGCAGTACTTC.

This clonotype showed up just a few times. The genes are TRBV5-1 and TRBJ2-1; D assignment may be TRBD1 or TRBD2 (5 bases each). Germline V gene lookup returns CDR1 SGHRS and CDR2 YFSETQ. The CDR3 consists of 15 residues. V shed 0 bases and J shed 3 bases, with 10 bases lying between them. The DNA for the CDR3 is TGCGCCAGCAGCTTGGCCGGGACCCTCTACAATGAGCAGTTCTTC. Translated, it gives CASSLAGTLYNEQFF.

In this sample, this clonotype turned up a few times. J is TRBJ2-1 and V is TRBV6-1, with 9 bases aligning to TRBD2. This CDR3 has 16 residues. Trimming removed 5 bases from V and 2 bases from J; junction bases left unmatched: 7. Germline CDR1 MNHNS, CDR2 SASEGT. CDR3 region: CASSPNSGGAYNEQFF. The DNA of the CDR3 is TGTGCCAGCAGTCCGAATAGCGGGGGAGCCTACAATGAGCAGTTCTTC.

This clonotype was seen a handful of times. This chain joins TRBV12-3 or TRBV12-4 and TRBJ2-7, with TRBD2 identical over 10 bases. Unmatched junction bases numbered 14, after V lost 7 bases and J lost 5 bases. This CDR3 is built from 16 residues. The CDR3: CASTPMSSGSPDEQYF. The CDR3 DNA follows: TGTGCCAGCACCCCCATGTCTAGCGGGAGTCCTGACGAGCAGTACTTC.

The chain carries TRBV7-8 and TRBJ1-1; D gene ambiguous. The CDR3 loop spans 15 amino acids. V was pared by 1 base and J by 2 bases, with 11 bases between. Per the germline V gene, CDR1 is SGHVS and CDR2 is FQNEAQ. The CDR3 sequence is CASSLVMRPNTEAFF. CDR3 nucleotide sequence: TGTGCCAGCAGCTTAGTCATGCGTCCAAACACTGAAGCTTTCTTT. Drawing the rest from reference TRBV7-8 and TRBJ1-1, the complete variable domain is GAGVSQSPRYKVAKRGQDVALRCDPISGHVSLFWYQQALGQGPEFLTYFQNEAQLDKSGLPSDRFFAERPEGSVSTLKIQRTQQEDSAVYLCASSLVMRPNTEAFFGQGTRLTVV.

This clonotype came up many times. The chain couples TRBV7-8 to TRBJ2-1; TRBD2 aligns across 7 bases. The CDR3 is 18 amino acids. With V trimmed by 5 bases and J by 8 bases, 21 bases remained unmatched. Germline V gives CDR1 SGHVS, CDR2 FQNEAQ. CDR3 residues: CASSPATLTGGLEDEQFF. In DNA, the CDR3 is TGTGCCAGCAGCCCGGCGACCCTAACGGGAGGACTTGAAGATGAGCAGTTCTTC. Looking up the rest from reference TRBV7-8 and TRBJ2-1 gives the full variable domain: GAGVSQSPRYKVAKRGQDVALRCDPISGHVSLFWYQQALGQGPEFLTYFQNEAQLDKSGLPSDRFFAERPEGSVSTLKIQRTQQEDSAVYLCASSPATLTGGLEDEQFFGPGTRLTVL.

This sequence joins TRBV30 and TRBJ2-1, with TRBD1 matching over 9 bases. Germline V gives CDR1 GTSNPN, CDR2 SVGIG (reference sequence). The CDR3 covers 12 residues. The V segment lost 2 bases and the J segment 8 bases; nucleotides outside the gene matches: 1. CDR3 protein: CAWSRDRDEQFF. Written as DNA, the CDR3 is TGTGCCTGGAGTAGGGACAGGGATGAGCAGTTCTTC.

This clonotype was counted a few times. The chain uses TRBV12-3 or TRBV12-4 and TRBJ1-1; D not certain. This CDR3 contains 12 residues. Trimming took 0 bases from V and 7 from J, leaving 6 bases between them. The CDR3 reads CASSLALDEAFF. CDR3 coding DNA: TGTGCCAGCAGTTTAGCGCTGGATGAAGCTTTCTTT.

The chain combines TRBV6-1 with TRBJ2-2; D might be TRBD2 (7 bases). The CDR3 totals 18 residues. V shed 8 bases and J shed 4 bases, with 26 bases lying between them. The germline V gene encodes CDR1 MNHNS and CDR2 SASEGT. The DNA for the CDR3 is TGTGCCAGCGGGGGGGCCCTAAAAACACGTTTGTTCACCGGGGAGCTGTTTTTT. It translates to CASGGALKTRLFTGELFF.

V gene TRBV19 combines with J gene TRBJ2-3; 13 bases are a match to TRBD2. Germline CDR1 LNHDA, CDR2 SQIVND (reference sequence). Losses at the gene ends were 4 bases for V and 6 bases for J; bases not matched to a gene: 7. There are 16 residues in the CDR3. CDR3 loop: CASSTRTSGREDTQYF. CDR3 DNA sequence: TGTGCCAGTAGTACCAGGACTAGCGGGAGAGAGGATACGCAGTATTTT.

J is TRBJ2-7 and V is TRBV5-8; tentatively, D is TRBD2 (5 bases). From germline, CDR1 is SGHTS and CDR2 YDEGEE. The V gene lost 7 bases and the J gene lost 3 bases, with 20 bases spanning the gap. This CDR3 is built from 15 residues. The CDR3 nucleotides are TGTGCCAGCGCCAACTGGGAGCGGAGTCACTACGAGCAGTACTTC. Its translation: CASANWERSHYEQYF. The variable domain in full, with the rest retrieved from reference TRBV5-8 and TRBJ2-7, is EAGVTQSPTHLIKTRGQQATLRCSPISGHTSVYWYQQALGLGLQFLLWYDEGEERNRGNFPPRFSGRQFPNYSSELNVNALELEDSALYLCASANWERSHYEQYFGPGTRLTVT.

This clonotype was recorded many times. The CDR3 loop reads CASKRLAENNEQFF. The CDR3 bases are TGTGCCAGTAAGCGGTTAGCGGAGAACAATGAGCAGTTCTTC. The V call is TRBV19, the J call TRBJ2-1, with D possibly being TRBD2 (6 bases). CDR3 length: 14 residues. Germline-derived CDR1 and CDR2 are LNHDA and SQIVND (reference sequence). V shed 7 bases and J shed 5 bases, with 15 bases lying between them.

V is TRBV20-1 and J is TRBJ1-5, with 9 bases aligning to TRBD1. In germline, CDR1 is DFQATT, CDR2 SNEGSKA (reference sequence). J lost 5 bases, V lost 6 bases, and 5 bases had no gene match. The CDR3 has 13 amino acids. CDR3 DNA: TGCAGTGCGCGGACAGGGGCCGATCAGCCCCAGCATTTT. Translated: CSARTGADQPQHF.

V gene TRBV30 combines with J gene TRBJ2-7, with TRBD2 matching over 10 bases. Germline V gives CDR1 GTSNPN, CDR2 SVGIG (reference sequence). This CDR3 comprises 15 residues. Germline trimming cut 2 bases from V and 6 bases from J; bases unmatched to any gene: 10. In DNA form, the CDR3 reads TGTGCCTGGAGTACCACAACCGGGACTAGCGTCGAGCAGTACTTC. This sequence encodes CAWSTTTGTSVEQYF.

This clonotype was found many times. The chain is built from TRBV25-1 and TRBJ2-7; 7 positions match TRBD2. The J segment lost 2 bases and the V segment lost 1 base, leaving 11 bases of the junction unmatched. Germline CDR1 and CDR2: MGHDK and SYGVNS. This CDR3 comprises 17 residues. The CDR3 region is CASSEWVRVRGAYEQYF. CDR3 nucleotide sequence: TGTGCCAGCAGTGAATGGGTGAGGGTCCGGGGGGCCTACGAGCAGTACTTC.

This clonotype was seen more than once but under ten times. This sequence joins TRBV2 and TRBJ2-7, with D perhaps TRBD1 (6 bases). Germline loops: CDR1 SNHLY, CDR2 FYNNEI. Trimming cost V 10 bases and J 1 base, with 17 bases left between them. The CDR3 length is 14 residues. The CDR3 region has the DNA TGTGCCATCTTGGACAGTGGGGGTTCCTACGAGCAGTACTTC. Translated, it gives CAILDSGGSYEQYF.

The CDR3: CASSLVTRHNEQFF. The CDR3 DNA follows: TGTGCCAGCAGTCTAGTCACAAGGCACAATGAGCAGTTCTTC. This sequence joins TRBV27 and TRBJ2-1; no definite D call. Per germline, CDR1 MNHEY and CDR2 SMNVEV (reference sequence). The CDR3 totals 14 residues. V lost 5 bases to trimming and J lost 5 bases, with 13 bases between them.

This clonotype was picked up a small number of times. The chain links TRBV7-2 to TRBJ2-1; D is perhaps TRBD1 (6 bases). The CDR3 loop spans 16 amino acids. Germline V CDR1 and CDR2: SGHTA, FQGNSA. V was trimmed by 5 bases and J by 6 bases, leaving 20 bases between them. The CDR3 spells CASSQNRVAGSNEQFF. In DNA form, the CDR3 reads TGTGCCAGCAGCCAGAACAGGGTTGCCGGATCCAATGAGCAGTTCTTC.

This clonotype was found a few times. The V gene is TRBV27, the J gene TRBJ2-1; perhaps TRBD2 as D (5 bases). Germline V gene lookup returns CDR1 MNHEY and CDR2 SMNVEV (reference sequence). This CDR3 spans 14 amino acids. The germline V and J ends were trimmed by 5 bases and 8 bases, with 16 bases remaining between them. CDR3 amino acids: CASSPPPEGHEQFF. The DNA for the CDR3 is TGTGCCAGCAGTCCGCCCCCTGAGGGCCATGAGCAGTTCTTC.

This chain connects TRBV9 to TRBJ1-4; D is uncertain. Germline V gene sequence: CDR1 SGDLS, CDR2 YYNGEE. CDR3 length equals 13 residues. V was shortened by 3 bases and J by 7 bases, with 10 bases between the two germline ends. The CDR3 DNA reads TGTGCCAGCAGCGCTTCCTCGGGTGAAAAACTGTTTTTT. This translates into CASSASSGEKLFF.

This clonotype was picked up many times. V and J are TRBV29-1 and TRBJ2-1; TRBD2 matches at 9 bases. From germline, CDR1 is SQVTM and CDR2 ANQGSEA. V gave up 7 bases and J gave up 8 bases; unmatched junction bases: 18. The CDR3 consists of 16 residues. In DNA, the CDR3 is TGCAGCGCCCAAGGGTCTGTAGCGGGAGCCCTCGATGAGCAGTTCTTC. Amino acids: CSAQGSVAGALDEQFF.